This T cell receptor delta chain was sequenced during a study of gamma-delta T cells after stem cell transplantation. Relative to its sample, this clone is medium-sized. TCRdb re-processed the RT-PCR reads using CATT. The table records about 7,800 delta-chain clones, more than 12% of them present only once. Germline V gene sequence: CDR1 GEAIGNYY, CDR2 EKD. Losses at the gene ends were 1 base for V and 3 bases for J; bases not matched to a gene: 7. The CDR3 contains 17 residues. Sequenced sample: gamma-delta T cells. The receptor comes from a human donor. It is not recorded whose cells these are; they may come from a transplant donor. The rearrangement joins TRDV2 to TRDJ1; 13 bases line up with TRDD3. The CDR3 sequence is CACDTLLGDTQADKLIF. CDR3 in DNA: TGTGCCTGTGACACGCTACTGGGGGATACGCAGGCCGATAAACTCATCTTT.